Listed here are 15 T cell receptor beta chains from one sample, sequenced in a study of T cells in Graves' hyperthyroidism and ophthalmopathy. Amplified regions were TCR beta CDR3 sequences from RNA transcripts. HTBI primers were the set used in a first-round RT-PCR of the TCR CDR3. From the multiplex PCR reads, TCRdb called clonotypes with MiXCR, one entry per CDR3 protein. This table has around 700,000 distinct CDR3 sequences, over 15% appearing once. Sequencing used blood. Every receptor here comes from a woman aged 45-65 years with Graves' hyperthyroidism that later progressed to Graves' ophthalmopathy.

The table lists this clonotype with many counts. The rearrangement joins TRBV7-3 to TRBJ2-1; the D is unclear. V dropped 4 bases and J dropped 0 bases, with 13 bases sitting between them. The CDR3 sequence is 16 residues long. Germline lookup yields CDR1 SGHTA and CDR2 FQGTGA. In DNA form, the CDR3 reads TGTGCCAGCAGCTCACTCTCGGTTAGCTCCTACAATGAGCAGTTCTTC. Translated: CASSSLSVSSYNEQFF.

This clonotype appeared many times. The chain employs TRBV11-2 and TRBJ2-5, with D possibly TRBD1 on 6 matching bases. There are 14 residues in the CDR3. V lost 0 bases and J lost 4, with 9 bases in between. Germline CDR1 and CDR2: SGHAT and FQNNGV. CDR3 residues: CASSLDSTGETQYF. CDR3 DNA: TGTGCCAGCAGCTTAGACTCGACAGGAGAGACCCAGTACTTC.

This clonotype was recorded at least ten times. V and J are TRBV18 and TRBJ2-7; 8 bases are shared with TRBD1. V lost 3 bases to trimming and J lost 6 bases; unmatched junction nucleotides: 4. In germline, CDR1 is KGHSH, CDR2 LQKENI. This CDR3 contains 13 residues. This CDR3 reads CASSPGQGVEQYF. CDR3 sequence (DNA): TGTGCCAGCTCACCCGGACAGGGCGTCGAGCAGTACTTC.

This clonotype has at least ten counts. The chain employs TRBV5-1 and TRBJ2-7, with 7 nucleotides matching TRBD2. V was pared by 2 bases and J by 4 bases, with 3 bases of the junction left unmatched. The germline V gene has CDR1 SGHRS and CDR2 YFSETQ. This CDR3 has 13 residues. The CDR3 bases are TGCGCCAGCAGCTTAACAGCGGGGTACGAGCAGTACTTC. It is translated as CASSLTAGYEQYF.

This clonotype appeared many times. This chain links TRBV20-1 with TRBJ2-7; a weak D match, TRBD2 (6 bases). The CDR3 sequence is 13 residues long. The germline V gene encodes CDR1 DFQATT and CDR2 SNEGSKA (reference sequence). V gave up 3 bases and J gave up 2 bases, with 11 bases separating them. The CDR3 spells CSASGGSPYEQYF. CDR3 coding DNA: TGCAGTGCTAGCGGAGGGAGCCCCTACGAGCAGTACTTC.

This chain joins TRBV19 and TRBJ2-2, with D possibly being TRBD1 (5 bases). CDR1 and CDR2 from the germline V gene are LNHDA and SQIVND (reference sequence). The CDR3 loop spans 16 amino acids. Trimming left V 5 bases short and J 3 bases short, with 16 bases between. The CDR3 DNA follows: TGTGCCAGTAGTCGGATCCCAGGGTTCGACACCGGGGAGCTGTTTTTT. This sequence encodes CASSRIPGFDTGELFF.

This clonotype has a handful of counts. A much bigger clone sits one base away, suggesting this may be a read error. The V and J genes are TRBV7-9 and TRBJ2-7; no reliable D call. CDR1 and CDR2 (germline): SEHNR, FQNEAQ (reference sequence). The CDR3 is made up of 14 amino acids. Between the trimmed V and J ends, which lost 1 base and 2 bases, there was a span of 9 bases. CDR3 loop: CASSLGQAPYEQYF. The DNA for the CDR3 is TGTGCCAGCAGCTTAGGGCAGGCCCCCTACGAGCAGTACTTC.

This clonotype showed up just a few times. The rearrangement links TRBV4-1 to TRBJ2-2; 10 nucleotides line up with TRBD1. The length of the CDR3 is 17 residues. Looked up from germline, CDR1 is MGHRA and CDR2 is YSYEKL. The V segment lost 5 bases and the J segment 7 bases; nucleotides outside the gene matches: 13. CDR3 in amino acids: CASSLRRDRGFGGELFF. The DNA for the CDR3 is TGCGCCAGCAGCTTGCGTCGGGACAGGGGTTTCGGCGGGGAGCTGTTTTTT.

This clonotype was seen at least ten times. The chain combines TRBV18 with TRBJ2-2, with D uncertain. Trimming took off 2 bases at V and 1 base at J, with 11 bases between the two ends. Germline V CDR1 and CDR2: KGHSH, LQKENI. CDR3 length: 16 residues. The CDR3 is CASSPTTGRNTGELFF. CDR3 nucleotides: TGTGCCAGCTCACCAACGACTGGACGGAACACCGGGGAGCTGTTTTTT.

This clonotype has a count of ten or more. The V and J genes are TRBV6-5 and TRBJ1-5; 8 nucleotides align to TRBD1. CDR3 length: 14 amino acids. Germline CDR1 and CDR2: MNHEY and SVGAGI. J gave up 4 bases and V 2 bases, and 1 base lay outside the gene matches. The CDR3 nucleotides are TGTGCCAGCAGTTACGGACAGGGTAATCAGCCCCAGCATTTT. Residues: CASSYGQGNQPQHF.

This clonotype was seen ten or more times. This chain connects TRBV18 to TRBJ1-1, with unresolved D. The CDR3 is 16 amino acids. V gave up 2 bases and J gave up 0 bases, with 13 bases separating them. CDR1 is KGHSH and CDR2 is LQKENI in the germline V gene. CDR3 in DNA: TGTGCCAGCTCACCAATAGTTGCGGTAATGAACACTGAAGCTTTCTTT. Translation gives CASSPIVAVMNTEAFF.

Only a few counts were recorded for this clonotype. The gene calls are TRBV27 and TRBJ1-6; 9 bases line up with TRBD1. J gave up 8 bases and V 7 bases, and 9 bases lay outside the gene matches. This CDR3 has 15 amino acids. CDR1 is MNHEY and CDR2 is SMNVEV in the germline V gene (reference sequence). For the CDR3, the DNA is TGTGCCAGCACCCGACGGGACAGGGTGGATTCACCCCTCCACTTT. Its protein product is CASTRRDRVDSPLHF.

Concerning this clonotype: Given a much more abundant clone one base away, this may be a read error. CDR3 sequence reads: CASSYSRLAGGLGTQYF. CDR3 bases: TGTGCCAGCAGTTATTCGCGGCTAGCTGGGGGATTAGGGACCCAGTACTTC. The V gene is TRBV6-5, the J gene TRBJ2-5; possibly TRBD1 or TRBD2 for D (5 bases each). Trimming removed 3 bases from V and 7 bases from J, with 24 bases in between. The CDR3 consists of 17 residues. Germline V gene data show CDR1 as MNHEY and CDR2 as SVGAGI.

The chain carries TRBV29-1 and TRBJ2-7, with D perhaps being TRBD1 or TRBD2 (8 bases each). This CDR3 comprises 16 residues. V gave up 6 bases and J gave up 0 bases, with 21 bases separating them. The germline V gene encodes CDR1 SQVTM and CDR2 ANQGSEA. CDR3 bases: TGCAGCGTCGGGGGGGGACGGGACAGGAGCTCCTACGAGCAGTACTTC. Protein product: CSVGGGRDRSSYEQYF.

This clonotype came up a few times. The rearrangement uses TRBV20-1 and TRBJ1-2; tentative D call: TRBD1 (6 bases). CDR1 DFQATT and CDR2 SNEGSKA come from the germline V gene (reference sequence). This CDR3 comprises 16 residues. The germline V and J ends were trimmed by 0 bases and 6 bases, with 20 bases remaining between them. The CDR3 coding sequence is TGCAGTGCTAGAGATCGGGGTCGGGGGGCGTATCATGGCTACACCTTC. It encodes CSARDRGRGAYHGYTF.